The rows below give T cell receptor beta chains drawn from one sample of a study of cytomegalovirus exposure and HLA in healthy donors. Assay used: immunoSEQ multiplex PCR; TCRdb lists only in-frame clones, some missing. Of around 170,000 clones in the sample, roughly 82% were seen once. The sequencing sample was made of PBMCs. These receptor sequences come from a woman aged 45-60 years in good health and CMV-seropositive. Both conserved end residues are part of each CDR3. Fields, in order: V gene, D gene, J gene, clone size, CDR3 protein, CDR3 DNA. The D gene is left open where the match is weak. Size values are once, few and many counts, or a class for expanded clones, and some rows have none.

>TRBV29-1|.|TRBJ2-6|.
CSVPREAGANVLTF
TGCAGCGTGCCCAGGGAAGCCGGGGCCAACGTCCTGACTTTC
>TRBV25-1|.|TRBJ2-3|.
CASRGSTDTQYF
TGTGCCAGCAGGGGCAGCACAGATACGCAGTATTTT
>TRBV5-4|TRBD1|TRBJ1-2|.
CASNRGTGTFYGYTF
TGTGCCAGTAATCGAGGGACAGGAACTTTCTATGGCTACACCTTC
>TRBV6-5|.|TRBJ1-3|few
CASSSGHGNTIYF
TGTGCCAGCAGTTCAGGACACGGAAACACCATATATTTT
>TRBV19|.|TRBJ1-6|.
CASSIAGAPNSPLHF
TGTGCCAGTAGTATCGCGGGGGCACCTAATTCACCCCTCCACTTT
>TRBV5-1|.|TRBJ2-5|once
CASSLGLLQMYQETQYF
TGCGCCAGCAGCTTGGGTCTACTTCAAATGTACCAAGAGACCCAGTACTTC
>TRBV29-1|.|TRBJ2-7|.
CSVTPASGTPYEQYF
TGCAGCGTGACCCCTGCCAGCGGAACCCCCTACGAGCAGTACTTC
>TRBV7-2|.|TRBJ2-3|.
CASSQAPTQYF
TGTGCCAGCAGCCAGGCACCTACGCAGTATTTT
>TRBV11-2|.|TRBJ2-7|.
CASSLRDSSSYEQYF
TGTGCCAGCAGCTTACGGGACTCCAGCTCCTACGAGCAGTACTTC
>TRBV7-2|.|TRBJ2-6|.
CASSSSARASGANVLTF
TGTGCCAGCAGCTCCTCGGCCAGGGCTTCCGGGGCCAACGTCCTGACTTTC
>TRBV30|TRBD2|TRBJ2-1|once
CAWSVLLAGKASYNEQFF
TGTGCCTGGAGTGTACTTCTAGCGGGGAAGGCATCCTACAATGAGCAGTTCTTC
>TRBV5-1|.|TRBJ2-3|.
CASSRRDIVTDTQYF
TGCGCCAGCAGCCGCCGGGACATCGTGACAGATACGCAGTATTTT
>TRBV11-2|.|TRBJ1-3|.
CASSLEPYERENTIYF
TGTGCCAGCAGCTTAGAACCCTACGAAAGAGAAAACACCATATATTTT
>TRBV6-5|.|TRBJ2-3|.
CASSLSGRGRDTQYF
TGTGCCAGCTCCCTTTCGGGACGGGGGAGAGATACGCAGTATTTT
>TRBV14|.|TRBJ2-3|.
CASSQDRSRDTQYF
TGTGCCAGCAGCCAAGACCGGTCAAGAGATACGCAGTATTTT
>TRBV6-6|.|TRBJ1-1|.
CASSYSELGTEAFF
TGTGCCAGCAGTTACTCAGAACTAGGCACTGAAGCTTTCTTT
>TRBV7-6|.|TRBJ1-2|few
CASRGGLYGYTF
TGTGCCAGCAGGGGGGGGCTCTATGGCTACACCTTC
>TRBV4-1|.|TRBJ1-1|few
CASSSLVGNTEAFF
TGCGCCAGCAGCTCTCTGGTCGGGAACACTGAAGCTTTCTTT
>TRBV7-8|TRBD1|TRBJ1-3|.
CASSKGQGEVSGNTIYF
TGTGCCAGCAGCAAGGGACAGGGAGAGGTCTCTGGAAACACCATATATTTT
>TRBV4-2|.|TRBJ2-3|.
CASSQAGSSTDTQYF
TGTGCCAGCAGCCAAGCAGGGTCTAGCACAGATACGCAGTATTTT
>TRBV6-1|.|TRBJ1-1|.
CASTRGRGTEAFF
TGTGCCAGCACCAGGGGTAGGGGCACTGAAGCTTTCTTT
>TRBV7-2|TRBD2|TRBJ2-3|.
CASSLKSGGRGDTQYF
TGTGCCAGCAGCTTAAAAAGCGGGGGGCGAGGGGATACGCAGTATTTT
>TRBV30|.|TRBJ1-3|.
CAWTDNSGNTIYF
TGTGCCTGGACGGACAACTCTGGAAACACCATATATTTT
>TRBV27|TRBD1|TRBJ1-2|.
CASSLTGGYNYGYTF
TGTGCCAGCAGTCTTACAGGGGGATATAACTATGGCTACACCTTC
>TRBV6-6|TRBD2|TRBJ2-2|few
CASSLAETTGELFF
TGTGCCAGCAGCCTAGCGGAAACCACCGGGGAGCTGTTTTTT
>TRBV5-1|.|TRBJ1-5|.
CASSWRTDNQPQHF
TGCGCCAGCAGCTGGAGGACAGACAATCAGCCCCAGCATTTT
>TRBV27|TRBD1|TRBJ1-5|.
CASRPQGAKRNQPQHF
TGTGCCAGCAGACCACAGGGGGCCAAGCGCAATCAGCCCCAGCATTTT
>TRBV10-3|TRBD1|TRBJ2-7|.
CATGQETYYEQYF
TGTGCCACGGGACAGGAAACTTACTACGAGCAGTACTTC
>TRBV18|TRBD2|TRBJ2-7|.
CASSPASGGPTEQYF
TGTGCCAGCTCACCGGCTAGCGGGGGTCCAACGGAGCAGTACTTC
>TRBV5-1|.|TRBJ2-5|.
CASSLEGARGAQYF
TGCGCCAGCAGCTTGGAGGGGGCTAGGGGGGCCCAGTACTTC
>TRBV7-2|.|TRBJ2-5|.
CASSLQGYETQYF
TGTGCCAGCAGCTTACAGGGATATGAGACCCAGTACTTC
>TRBV28|.|TRBJ2-7|.
CASSLGRSYEQYF
TGTGCCAGCAGTTTGGGGCGATCCTACGAGCAGTACTTC
>TRBV5-4|TRBD2|TRBJ2-5|.
CASSLGTSGGEETQYF
TGTGCCAGCAGCTTAGGGACTAGCGGGGGGGAAGAGACCCAGTACTTC
>TRBV9|TRBD2|TRBJ2-5|.
CASSLGSGGDRETQYF
TGTGCCAGCAGCCTGGGGAGCGGGGGGGATCGGGAGACCCAGTACTTC
>TRBV4-2|TRBD1|TRBJ2-6|few
CASSHSGTETGANVLTF
TGTGCCAGCAGCCACTCCGGGACAGAGACTGGGGCCAACGTCCTGACTTTC
>TRBV2|.|TRBJ2-1|.
CAGRTGSSYNEQFF
TGTGCCGGAAGGACGGGAAGCTCCTACAATGAGCAGTTCTTC
>TRBV29-1|.|TRBJ2-7|once
CSVTPASGTPYEQYF
TGCAGCGTGACCCCTGCCAGCGGAACCCCCTACGAGCAGTACTTC
>TRBV19|TRBD1|TRBJ1-1|.
CASRYRGSNTEAFF
TGTGCCAGTAGGTACAGGGGGTCGAACACTGAAGCTTTCTTT
>TRBV5-6|.|TRBJ2-7|.
CASSPGEDRTQTGQYF
TGTGCCAGCAGCCCCGGGGAGGACCGCACACAAACGGGGCAGTACTTC
>TRBV7-9|.|TRBJ2-7|.
CASSRGGSVKSSYEQYF
TGTGCCAGCAGCCGAGGAGGGTCGGTTAAAAGCTCCTACGAGCAGTACTTC
>TRBV5-1|.|TRBJ2-1|.
CASSLGALMTYNEQFF
TGCGCCAGCAGCTTGGGGGCCCTGATGACCTACAATGAGCAGTTCTTC
>TRBV5-4|TRBD2|TRBJ2-7|.
CASSLGEGLGEQYF
TGTGCCAGCAGCTTGGGGGAGGGTTTAGGCGAGCAGTACTTC
>TRBV27|TRBD1|TRBJ1-1|few
CASSLSSQGSREAFF
TGTGCCAGCAGTTTATCGTCACAGGGGTCGAGGGAAGCTTTCTTT
>TRBV5-1|.|TRBJ2-7|.
CASSLRPTGSYEQYF
TGCGCCAGCAGCTTGAGGCCTACCGGGTCCTACGAGCAGTACTTC
>TRBV5-5|TRBD1|TRBJ1-4|few
CASSLPDRATNEKLFF
TGTGCCAGCAGCTTGCCGGACAGGGCAACTAATGAAAAACTGTTTTTT